The text below deals with one T cell receptor (beta chain). All enrollees were roughly 18 to 95 years old and from fewer than 25 US areas. Someone with COVID-19 had been met by exposed participants within 2 weeks before study entry. This specimen comes from a study of blood T cell repertoires in COVID-19. About the research overall: Nucleic acid was either cDNA or gDNA, and it came from T cells, B-cell-depleted T cells, or PBMCs.

Trimming shortened V by 6 bases and J by 8 bases, and 16 bases separated the two germline ends. This CDR3 region has 13 residues. Authors' methods: The authors estimated nucleated cell counts from reference gene primer amplification. Produced via immunoSEQ multiplex PCR; TCRdb's table is partial and in-frame only. The D gene and trimming were derived from the DNA, and the V and J assignments and clone size from that table. The data contain 200,000 to 250,000 clones, roughly 85% of them seen just once; the ten biggest clones take up 3.6%. The clonotype was recovered from a middle-aged woman who had been exposed to COVID-19. This chain connects TRBV12-3 or TRBV12-4 to TRBJ1-2; D might be TRBD1 (6 bases). Sequencing input: PBMCs or T cells enriched from blood (not recorded which). DNA for the CDR3: TGTGCCAGCAGCCTGGGGGGGGCGTGGGGCTACACCTTC. The encoded protein is CASSLGGAWGYTF.